These 31 T cell receptor beta chains came from one sample sequenced in a study of T cell responses to AZD1222 COVID-19 vaccine (dated by TCRdb to the early 2020s). Read against the paper, the sample's time point label means: baseline before first vaccination. Libraries were constructed by the immunoSEQ multiplex PCR assay. This immuneACCESS table, as held by TCRdb, lists in-frame sequences with V and J called but not all clones. Of the missing ones, under half trace to an unresolved V gene in checked studies; the others have no known cause. For this sample there are more than 60,000 clones; approximately 86% appear just once. The biggest ten clones account for 24% of the sample. This material consisted of peripheral blood, taken on day 0 of AZD1222 vaccination. The source of these receptors is an adult in good health.

This sequence joins TRBV30 and TRBJ1-5; the match to TRBD1 covers 10 bases. This CDR3 spans 16 amino acids. The V segment lost 2 bases and the J segment 5 bases; nucleotides outside the gene matches: 9. CDR1 and CDR2 from the germline V gene are GTSNPN and SVGIG (reference sequence). The CDR3, as DNA: TGTGCCTGGAGTCGATTAACCGGGACAGGGGATCAGCCCCAGCATTTT. Encoded protein: CAWSRLTGTGDQPQHF.

This chain links TRBV5-7 with TRBJ1-1; no firm D call. TRBV5-7 is identified as an open reading frame with a role that is uncertain. With 5 bases removed from V and 4 bases from J, the gap between germline ends came to 3 bases. The CDR3 has 10 amino acids. The CDR3 reads CASRFTEAFF. CDR3 sequence (DNA): TGTGCCAGCAGGTTCACTGAAGCTTTCTTT.

The chain is built from TRBV10-3 and TRBJ2-3; D is ambiguous. Deletions cut 6 bases from V and 1 base from J, with 14 bases between. Germline lookup yields CDR1 ENHRY and CDR2 SYGVKD. The CDR3 covers 15 residues. For the CDR3, the DNA is TGTGCCATCAGCGAAGTCGGTGGGGGCACAGATACGCAGTATTTT. Translating it yields CAISEVGGGTDTQYF.

This sequence joins TRBV7-2 and TRBJ2-1, with D perhaps TRBD1 (6 bases). Trimming cost V 2 bases and J 7 bases, with 12 bases left between them. This CDR3 is built from 14 residues. CDR1 is SGHTA, CDR2 FQGNSA, per germline. The DNA of the CDR3 is TGTGCCAGCAGCTTACAGGGGACGCTAAATGAGCAGTTCTTC. Amino acids: CASSLQGTLNEQFF.

In nucleotides, the CDR3 is TGTGCCAGCAGCGTTGACAGGGCGTACACCGGGGAGCTGTTTTTT. It encodes CASSVDRAYTGELFF. The chain links TRBV9 to TRBJ2-2; 7 positions agree with TRBD1. Germline CDR1 is SGDLS and CDR2 is YYNGEE. The J segment lost 3 bases and the V segment lost 2 bases, leaving 4 bases of the junction unmatched. The CDR3 has 15 amino acids.

The chain recombines TRBV4-1 with TRBJ1-4; D not certain. V was trimmed by 0 bases and J by 4 bases, leaving 15 bases between them. From germline, CDR1 is MGHRA and CDR2 YSYEKL. The CDR3 is 17 residues long. CDR3 coding DNA: TGCGCCAGCAGCCAAGATTTTGCCGGGATACTTAATGAAAAACTGTTTTTT. Amino acids: CASSQDFAGILNEKLFF.

The chain employs TRBV7-9 and TRBJ1-2; 7 nucleotides match TRBD1. V gave up 5 bases and J gave up 1 base; unmatched junction bases: 4. The CDR3 runs 14 residues. Germline V CDR1 and CDR2: SEHNR, FQNEAQ (reference sequence). This chain's CDR3 is CASSDDRVNYGYTF. In DNA, the CDR3 is TGTGCCAGCAGCGATGACAGGGTTAACTATGGCTACACCTTC. The full variable domain, with the rest looked up from reference TRBV7-9 and TRBJ1-2, is DTGVSQNPRHKITKRGQNVTFRCDPISEHNRLYWYRQTLGQGPEFLTYFQNEAQLEKSRLLSDRFSAERPKGSFSTLEIQRTEQGDSAMYLCASSDDRVNYGYTFGSGTRLTVV.

V usage is TRBV12-5 and J usage is TRBJ2-3, with 9 bases fitting TRBD1. CDR1 is LGHNT, CDR2 FRNRAP, per germline. The V segment lost 2 bases and the J segment 5 bases; nucleotides outside the gene matches: 5. The CDR3 extends over 15 amino acids. The CDR3 loop is CASGLRTGVRDTQYF. CDR3 DNA sequence: TGTGCTAGTGGTTTGAGGACAGGGGTAAGAGATACGCAGTATTTT.

The chain recombines TRBV5-4 with TRBJ2-5; 10 bases line up with TRBD2. Germline V gene data show CDR1 as SGHNT and CDR2 as YYREEE (reference sequence). The CDR3 is made up of 15 amino acids. J gave up 4 bases and V 3 bases, and 6 bases lay outside the gene matches. Here the CDR3 DNA reads TGTGCCAGCAGCTCCACTAGCGGGAATCGAGAGACCCAGTACTTC. This encodes CASSSTSGNRETQYF.

This clone appeared once. V and J are TRBV14 and TRBJ1-2; D call uncertain. Germline assignment: CDR1 SGHDN and CDR2 FVKESK. The CDR3 consists of 13 residues. V lost 2 bases to trimming and J lost 8 bases, with 12 bases between them. CDR3 residues: CASSQYPPGGYTF. The CDR3 DNA follows: TGTGCCAGCAGCCAATACCCCCCGGGAGGCTACACCTTC. Combining the CDR3 with reference TRBV14 and TRBJ1-2 gives the whole variable domain EAGVTQFPSHSVIEKGQTVTLRCDPISGHDNLYWYRRVMGKEIKFLLHFVKESKQDESGMPNNRFLAERTGGTYSTLKVQPAELEDSGVYFCASSQYPPGGYTFGSGTRLTVV.

This clone was seen more than once but under ten times. The chain is built from TRBV5-1 and TRBJ1-2; TRBD1 aligns across 7 bases. The CDR3 has 13 residues. CDR1 and CDR2 (germline): SGHRS, YFSETQ. V lost 5 bases and J lost 4; bases outside the gene matches: 5. The CDR3 loop reads CASREGASYGYTF. The CDR3 bases are TGCGCCAGCAGAGAGGGGGCAAGCTATGGCTACACCTTC.

Only one count was recorded for this clone. The chain is built from TRBV28 and TRBJ2-7; D perhaps matches TRBD2 (6 bases). V was pared by 6 bases and J by 5 bases, with 26 bases between. Per the germline V gene, CDR1 is MDHEN and CDR2 is SYDVKM. The CDR3 length is 17 residues. The CDR3 loop reads CASSPRGSGRNYNEQYF. CDR3 nucleotides: TGTGCCAGCAGCCCTCGAGGAAGCGGGCGGAATTATAACGAGCAGTACTTC.

The chain uses TRBV6-5 and TRBJ1-6; D call uncertain. The V gene lost 2 bases and the J gene lost 9 bases, with 11 bases spanning the gap. The CDR3 totals 14 residues. Germline CDR1 reads MNHEY; CDR2 reads SVGAGI. The CDR3 region has the DNA TGTGCCAGCAGTTACAGCGTGAGGAGTTCACCCCTCCACTTT. Translated, it gives CASSYSVRSSPLHF.

The chain joins TRBV19 to TRBJ1-1, with D hard to call. V was cut by 3 bases and J by 7 bases, with 15 bases left in between. Germline V gene data show CDR1 as LNHDA and CDR2 as SQIVND (reference sequence). CDR3 length: 14 residues. CDR3 sequence (DNA): TGTGCCAGTAGTATTAGTCAGAGAAGGAGTGAAGCTTTCTTT. This gives the protein CASSISQRRSEAFF.

The chain uses TRBV3-1 (or the pseudogene TRBV3-2) and TRBJ1-5, with a tentative D call TRBD1 (5 bases). Germline values: CDR1 LGHDT, CDR2 YNNKEL (reference sequence). The V and J ends lost 6 bases and 5 bases respectively, with 11 bases between them. The CDR3 length is 13 residues. CDR3 loop: CASSRDPDQPQHF. CDR3 nucleotide sequence: TGTGCCAGCAGTCGGGACCCCGATCAGCCCCAGCATTTT.

The chain joins TRBV2 to TRBJ2-5; maybe TRBD1 (6 bases). V was trimmed by 6 bases and J by 3 bases, leaving 17 bases between them. There are 15 residues in the CDR3. Germline CDR1 reads SNHLY; CDR2 reads FYNNEI. CDR3: CASSPGQTTKETQYF. The CDR3 DNA sequence: TGTGCCAGCAGCCCGGGACAAACAACCAAAGAGACCCAGTACTTC.

The V call is TRBV7-3, the J call TRBJ2-3; 8 nucleotides agree with TRBD1. V lost 5 bases and J lost 4; bases outside the gene matches: 2. The V gene's germline CDR1 is SGHTA and CDR2 FQGTGA. CDR3 length: 13 amino acids. The CDR3 DNA reads TGTGCCAGCAGCCCGACAGGGGCAGATACGCAGTATTTT. As protein: CASSPTGADTQYF. Together with reference TRBV7-3 and TRBJ2-3, the CDR3 gives the full variable domain: GAGVSQTPSNKVTEKGKYVELRCDPISGHTALYWYRQSLGQGPEFLIYFQGTGAADDSGLPNDRFFAVRPEGSVSTLKIQRTERGDSAVYLCASSPTGADTQYFGPGTRLTVL.

The CDR3 bases are TGTGCCAGCAGTTTCTGGGATAGTGAGTTTGGTACGCAGTATTTT. Residues: CASSFWDSEFGTQYF. The genes are TRBV27 and TRBJ2-3, with D hard to call. The CDR3 totals 15 residues. Germline V gene lookup returns CDR1 MNHEY and CDR2 SMNVEV (reference sequence). V lost 3 bases to trimming and J lost 8 bases, with 18 bases between them.

V usage is TRBV7-8 and J usage is TRBJ1-6; the match to TRBD1 covers 7 bases. CDR3 length equals 13 residues. CDR1 and CDR2 (germline): SGHVS, FQNEAQ. The junction had 0 bases not matched to a gene; V was cut back by 4 bases and J by 6 bases. The CDR3: CASSSGGNSPLHF. In nucleotides, the CDR3 is TGTGCCAGCAGCTCAGGGGGTAATTCACCCCTCCACTTT. The variable domain in full, completed from reference TRBV7-8 and TRBJ1-6, reads GAGVSQSPRYKVAKRGQDVALRCDPISGHVSLFWYQQALGQGPEFLTYFQNEAQLDKSGLPSDRFFAERPEGSVSTLKIQRTQQEDSAVYLCASSSGGNSPLHFGNGTRLTVT.

This rearrangement joins TRBV5-1 to TRBJ2-1; no clear D. Trimming removed 1 base at V and 0 bases at J, with 5 bases between. CDR1 is SGHRS and CDR2 is YFSETQ in the germline V gene. The CDR3 has 14 amino acids. CDR3 residues: CASSLISSYNEQFF. In nucleotides, the CDR3 is TGCGCCAGCAGCTTGATTAGCTCCTACAATGAGCAGTTCTTC.

This clone was recorded a few times. The gene calls are TRBV6-5 and TRBJ1-5; 7 positions agree with TRBD1. Germline lookup yields CDR1 MNHEY and CDR2 SVGAGI. With V trimmed by 6 bases and J by 3 bases, 5 bases remained unmatched. CDR3 length: 14 residues. In nucleotides, the CDR3 is TGTGCCAGCAGCCCCGGGACAGTCAATCAGCCCCAGCATTTT. Protein product: CASSPGTVNQPQHF.

The V gene is TRBV7-9, the J gene TRBJ2-7; D may be TRBD1 (6 bases). Per the germline V gene, CDR1 is SEHNR and CDR2 is FQNEAQ (reference sequence). Between the trimmed V and J ends, which lost 5 bases and 2 bases, there was a span of 13 bases. The CDR3 extends over 14 amino acids. The CDR3 DNA is TGTGCCAGCAGCCTCCGGGACAACCCCTACGAGCAGTACTTC. This codes for CASSLRDNPYEQYF.

This clone was seen once. This rearrangement joins TRBV2 to TRBJ1-5; 7 nucleotides line up with TRBD1. J gave up 5 bases and V 11 bases, and 9 bases lay outside the gene matches. CDR1 and CDR2 from the germline V gene are SNHLY and FYNNEI. The CDR3 extends over 13 amino acids. CDR3 in amino acids: CASGRDRDQPQHF. DNA of the CDR3: TGTGCCTCAGGCCGGGACAGAGATCAGCCCCAGCATTTT.

This chain links TRBV10-3 with TRBJ1-5, with unresolved D. CDR1 and CDR2 (germline): ENHRY, SYGVKD. The ends were cut back, 4 bases at V and 5 bases at J, with 15 bases in the middle. The CDR3 runs 15 residues. CDR3 amino acids: CAISAGSGPDQPQHF. CDR3 nucleotide sequence: TGTGCCATCAGTGCGGGGTCTGGTCCTGATCAGCCCCAGCATTTT.

The chain couples TRBV11-2 to TRBJ2-3; 10 nucleotides line up with TRBD2. The CDR3 is made up of 15 amino acids. The V segment lost 5 bases and the J segment 2 bases; nucleotides outside the gene matches: 4. CDR1 SGHAT and CDR2 FQNNGV come from the germline V gene. CDR3 DNA: TGTGCCAGCAGCCTAGCGGGAGACTCCACAGATACGCAGTATTTT. Encoded protein: CASSLAGDSTDTQYF. The complete variable domain, with remaining parts taken from reference TRBV11-2 and TRBJ2-3, reads EAGVAQSPRYKIIEKRQSVAFWCNPISGHATLYWYQQILGQGPKLLIQFQNNGVVDDSQLPKDRFSAERLKGVDSTLKIQPAKLEDSAVYLCASSLAGDSTDTQYFGPGTRLTVL.

This clone showed up just a few times. The rearrangement joins TRBV5-1 to TRBJ2-3, with TRBD1 as a possible D gene (5 bases). Germline loops: CDR1 SGHRS, CDR2 YFSETQ. With 2 bases removed from V and 6 bases from J, the gap between germline ends came to 16 bases. This CDR3 has 15 amino acids. CDR3 amino acids: CASSLGAADADTQYF. Here the CDR3 DNA reads TGCGCCAGCAGCTTAGGGGCGGCGGACGCCGATACGCAGTATTTT.

This chain links TRBV7-9 with TRBJ2-3, with 12 nucleotides matching TRBD2. V was pared by 5 bases and J by 4 bases, with 4 bases of the junction left unmatched. CDR3 size: 15 residues. From germline, CDR1 is SEHNR and CDR2 FQNEAQ (reference sequence). This CDR3 is CASSRLAGEADTQYF. The CDR3 bases are TGTGCCAGCAGCAGACTAGCGGGAGAAGCAGATACGCAGTATTTT.

The chain employs TRBV20-1 and TRBJ1-5; D is undetermined. Germline lookup yields CDR1 DFQATT and CDR2 SNEGSKA (reference sequence). CDR3 length: 12 residues. Trimming cost V 3 bases and J 6 bases, with 9 bases left between them. The CDR3 spells CSASSGFQPQHF. For the CDR3, the DNA is TGCAGTGCTAGTTCCGGTTTTCAGCCCCAGCATTTT.

The V and J genes are TRBV6-5 and TRBJ1-2; D unclear. Per the germline V gene, CDR1 is MNHEY and CDR2 is SVGAGI. The V and J ends lost 6 bases and 2 bases respectively, with 10 bases between them. The CDR3 has 13 amino acids. The CDR3 DNA reads as TGTGCCAGCAGGGATCACGCAAACTATGGCTACACCTTC. Translated: CASRDHANYGYTF.

The chain uses TRBV19 and TRBJ2-1; TRBD2 matches at 7 bases. CDR1 LNHDA and CDR2 SQIVND come from the germline V gene (reference sequence). The CDR3 is 14 residues long. The ends lost 5 bases at V and 4 bases at J; junction bases unmatched: 5. The CDR3 protein is CASSRASGYNEQFF. The CDR3 region has the DNA TGTGCCAGTAGTCGGGCTAGCGGATACAATGAGCAGTTCTTC. The complete variable domain, with remaining parts taken from reference TRBV19 and TRBJ2-1, reads DGGITQSPKYLFRKEGQNVTLSCEQNLNHDAMYWYRQDPGQGLRLIYYSQIVNDFQKGDIAEGYSVSREKKESFPLTVTSAQKNPTAFYLCASSRASGYNEQFFGPGTRLTVL.

The rearrangement links TRBV7-8 to TRBJ1-5; the D gene is possibly TRBD1 (6 bases). Germline V CDR1 and CDR2: SGHVS, FQNEAQ. This CDR3 spans 15 amino acids. Trimming pared 11 bases from V and 3 bases from J, leaving 20 bases between. The CDR3 loop reads CASGGVEGHNQPQHF. In DNA form, the CDR3 reads TGTGCCTCGGGGGGGGTGGAGGGACACAATCAGCCCCAGCATTTT.